The subject of this entry is one TCR beta chain. Its cognate antigen is unknown. Primers: 60 Vbeta forward and 13 Jbeta reverse. Profiling relied on immunoSEQ multiplex PCR, and the TCRdb table lists in-frame clones only, not all of them. The sample holds 120,000 or so clones; around 81% are singletons and the top ten take roughly 2.2%. This entry comes from a study of cytomegalovirus exposure and HLA in healthy donors. Study results and limitations: The study flagged around 150 TCR beta chains as cytomegalovirus-associated.

With 2 bases clipped from V and 1 base from J, the junction kept 11 bases outside the gene matches. This CDR3 contains 20 residues. The germline gives CDR1 SGDLS, CDR2 YYNGEE. V usage is TRBV9 and J usage is TRBJ2-1, with 14 bases aligning to TRBD2. Sequencing was carried out using PBMCs. The TCR sequence derives from a woman in her 40s in good health and CMV-seronegative. This CDR3 is CASSVPSETSGRASYNEQFF. In nucleotides, the CDR3 is TGTGCCAGCAGCGTGCCCTCCGAGACTAGCGGGAGGGCTTCCTACAATGAGCAGTTCTTC.